This T cell receptor beta chain derives from a study of T cell responses to AZD1222 COVID-19 vaccine. Study conclusions and caveats: Sampling that yielded the repertoires occurred only after the peak T cell response. Mostly white British, mostly female donors; authors suggested clonal diversity may be underestimated.

About this clone: Its matching antigen is unknown.

This CDR3 region has 12 residues. V was cut by 3 bases and J by 7 bases, with 9 bases left in between. Germline CDR1 reads SGHAT; CDR2 reads FQNNGV. Sequencing used immunoSEQ multiplex PCR; TCRdb keeps in-frame clones, though not all of them. This table holds 95,000 to 130,000 clones, around 92% found once. The sample consisted of peripheral blood, taken on day 0 of AZD1222 vaccination. This TCR was sampled from an adult in good health. This chain links TRBV11-2 with TRBJ1-2, with D maybe TRBD1 (5 bases). CDR3 amino acids: CASSFQGGGYTF. For the CDR3, the DNA is TGTGCCAGCAGCTTCCAGGGAGGTGGCTACACCTTC. Filled out from reference TRBV11-2 and TRBJ1-2, the complete variable domain reads EAGVAQSPRYKIIEKRQSVAFWCNPISGHATLYWYQQILGQGPKLLIQFQNNGVVDDSQLPKDRFSAERLKGVDSTLKIQPAKLEDSAVYLCASSFQGGGYTFGSGTRLTVV.